This TCR beta chain emerged from a study of T cell responses to AZD1222 COVID-19 vaccine. Study-wide background: Second-dose intervals near 4 or 12 weeks were combined. Whole-study findings and limits: Repertoires were collected only later (after the peak T cell response had occurred). It should be noted that donors were predominantly white British and more often female, and clonal diversity was possibly underestimated. Increased Spike-specific TCR breadth and depth were observed after two AZD1222 doses.

Only in-frame clones appear in the TCRdb table, and some are missing; sequencing was by immunoSEQ multiplex PCR. The table lists 120,000 or so clones, about 90% of them singletons. Note on this clone: What it recognizes is unknown.

The receptor comes from an adult in good health. Sample: peripheral blood, taken on day 0 of AZD1222 vaccination.

This chain's CDR3 is CASSLRFGGGTEAFF. CDR3 bases: TGTGCCAGCAGTTTAAGGTTTGGGGGAGGGACTGAAGCTTTCTTT. The rearrangement uses TRBV27 and TRBJ1-1; D is possibly TRBD1 (5 bases). Germline V gives CDR1 MNHEY, CDR2 SMNVEV (reference sequence). With 2 bases removed from V and 5 bases from J, the gap between germline ends came to 15 bases. The CDR3 covers 15 residues.